Following are 8 T cell receptor beta chains from one sample sequenced in a study of STAT5B mutations in CD4+ large granular lymphocyte leukemia. Sequencing used immunoSEQ multiplex PCR; TCRdb keeps in-frame clones, though not all of them. The repertoire includes 20,000 or so clones, about 79% of them detected once, and 0.42% sits in the top ten. The sample consisted of CD4+ T cells from blood buffy coats. The receptors shown here come from a human donor in good health.

This sequence joins TRBV18 and TRBJ2-1; 9 nucleotides align to TRBD2. This CDR3 comprises 16 residues. Trimming took 3 bases from V and 9 from J; bases not matched to a gene: 12. Germline V gene lookup returns CDR1 KGHSH and CDR2 LQKENI. In DNA, the CDR3 is TGTGCCAGCTCACCCTTGGGAAGCGGGAGGATCGGTGAGCAGTTCTTC. Encoded protein: CASSPLGSGRIGEQFF.

CDR3 DNA sequence: TGTGCCAGCAGCTTAACGGATAGGACTGAAGCTTTCTTT. Encoded protein: CASSLTDRTEAFF. The chain couples TRBV7-3 to TRBJ1-1; D uncertain. Per the germline V gene, CDR1 is SGHTA and CDR2 is FQGTGA. The CDR3 totals 13 residues. Trimming pared 0 bases from V and 5 bases from J, leaving 7 bases between. The full variable domain, with the rest looked up from reference TRBV7-3 and TRBJ1-1, is GAGVSQTPSNKVTEKGKYVELRCDPISGHTALYWYRQSLGQGPEFLIYFQGTGAADDSGLPNDRFFAVRPEGSVSTLKIQRTERGDSAVYLCASSLTDRTEAFFGQGTRLTVV.

This chain links TRBV28 with TRBJ1-4; D is possibly TRBD1 (5 bases). With 3 bases removed from V and 3 bases from J, the gap between germline ends came to 8 bases. The CDR3 contains 14 residues. Per germline, CDR1 MDHEN and CDR2 SYDVKM. Here the CDR3 DNA reads TGTGCCAGCAGTTTTGGGGGTGCTAATGAAAAACTGTTTTTT. Its protein product is CASSFGGANEKLFF.

The chain links TRBV29-1 to TRBJ2-5, with D maybe TRBD1 (5 bases). Trimming removed 5 bases from V and 1 base from J, with 8 bases in between. The CDR3 covers 12 residues. The V gene's germline CDR1 is SQVTM and CDR2 ANQGSEA. The CDR3 protein is CSVRTSQETQYF. In DNA, the CDR3 is TGCAGCGTTCGGACATCCCAAGAGACCCAGTACTTC. Drawing the rest from reference TRBV29-1 and TRBJ2-5, the complete variable domain is SAVISQKPSRDICQRGTSLTIQCQVDSQVTMMFWYRQQPGQSLTLIATANQGSEATYESGFVIDKFPISRPNLTFSTLTVSNMSPEDSSIYLCSVRTSQETQYFGPGTRLLVL.

The chain recombines TRBV28 with TRBJ2-1, with 7 positions matching TRBD2. Germline V CDR1 and CDR2: MDHEN, SYDVKM. This CDR3 is built from 12 residues. V was pared by 6 bases and J by 7 bases, with 3 bases of the junction left unmatched. The CDR3, as DNA: TGTGCCAGCAGGGGGGGGGTTAATGAGCAGTTCTTC. Amino acid sequence: CASRGGVNEQFF.

The CDR3 region has the DNA TGTGCCAGCAAGGAGTTCAACTATGGCTACACCTTC. This gives the protein CASKEFNYGYTF. The chain links TRBV2 to TRBJ1-2; D is unresolved. This CDR3 comprises 12 residues. Germline V gene lookup returns CDR1 SNHLY and CDR2 FYNNEI. With 7 bases removed from V and 2 bases from J, the gap between germline ends came to 8 bases.

Only a few counts were recorded for this clone. The chain is built from TRBV11-2 and TRBJ2-7; 9 nucleotides match TRBD2. Trimming at V came to 3 bases and at J to 6 bases, leaving 9 bases not matched to a gene. This CDR3 is 15 amino acids long. Germline CDR1 and CDR2: SGHAT and FQNNGV. CDR3 in amino acids: CASSLAREGLFEQYF. In DNA, the CDR3 is TGTGCCAGCAGCTTGGCGCGGGAGGGCCTCTTCGAGCAGTACTTC.

The CDR3 region has the DNA TGCGCCAGCACCACCTGGGCTACTGGGGGCACAGATACGCAGTATTTT. It encodes CASTTWATGGTDTQYF. The V and J genes are TRBV5-1 and TRBJ2-3; no firm D call. CDR1 and CDR2 (germline): SGHRS, YFSETQ. The CDR3 runs 16 residues. V dropped 6 bases and J dropped 1 base, with 18 bases sitting between them.